This entry is about one T cell receptor beta chain. These data are taken from a study of blood T cell repertoires in COVID-19. Only in-frame clones appear in the TCRdb table, and some are missing; sequencing was by immunoSEQ multiplex PCR. This sample yields over 400,000 clones, of which less than 90% are seen a single time; around 8% belongs to the top ten. CDR1 and CDR2 (germline): SNHLY, FYNNEI. This CDR3 is built from 13 residues. Sequencing was performed on peripheral blood. This receptor was identified in a woman in her forties or fifties with COVID-19, enrolled during active disease. The V and J genes are TRBV2 and TRBJ1-3; D may be TRBD1 (5 bases). The CDR3 sequence: CAGGRGSGNTIYF. The CDR3 DNA reads TGTGCGGGGGGGAGAGGATCTGGAAACACCATATATTTT.